The source of this T cell receptor beta chain is a study of T cell repertoires in cytomegalovirus infection. On the study more broadly: Newly reported HLA-C-restricted and thoroughly characterized HLA-B-restricted CMV epitopes were employed. Signatures in public TCR beta sequences pointed to both CMV infection and matching HLA type. Study outcomes and limitations: In two of eight donors, the top clonotype was HLA-C-restricted CMV-specific. Using cumulative public TCR beta family frequency, the authors identified those who carried CMV together with the relevant HLA.

About this clonotype: The antigen remains undetermined.

The CDR3 runs 18 residues. The germline CDR1 and CDR2 sequences are SNHLY and FYNNEI. The V gene end was trimmed by 8 bases and the J gene end by 6 bases; junction bases not matched to a gene: 20. In TCRdb, the reads were re-called with MiXCR into one record per CDR3 protein. The table includes approximately 1,000,000 distinct CDR3 sequences, 30% to 40% detected once. The clonotype originates from a human donor in good health (CMV status not recorded). Some clones in this sample may be carry-over from other donors' samples. The source was cultured CD8+ T cells from PBMCs, collected from culture after CMV antigen stimulation. The V call is TRBV2, the J call TRBJ2-3; 10 bases match TRBD2. Written as DNA, the CDR3 is TGTGCCAGCCGACTTACCCCAAATAGCGGGGGGCCGGGGGATACGCAGTATTTT. Translating it yields CASRLTPNSGGPGDTQYF.